This TCR beta chain was documented in a study of T cells in women clearing cervical HPV infection. Assay: immunoSEQ multiplex PCR; the TCRdb copy retains only in-frame clones and omits some. The sample holds 30,000 or so clones. Turning to this clone: The CDR3 end falls 3 residues outside the read, so it is completed with the germline J gene.

V lost 2 bases and J lost 6, with 13 bases in between. This CDR3 contains 14 residues. Per germline, CDR1 SEHNR and CDR2 FQNEAQ (reference sequence). The material sequenced was blood buffy coat. The sequence was obtained from a woman aged 18 to 75 with a cervical HPV16 infection that either progressed to CIN3+ or cleared (not recorded which). The chain carries TRBV7-9 and TRBJ1-1; D is possibly TRBD1 (5 bases). The DNA read from the CDR3 is TGTGCCAGCAGCTTACGCGGGGCCGGAGCTGAA. Encoded protein: CASSLRGAGAE. Given in full, the CDR3 is CASSLRGAGAEAFF.